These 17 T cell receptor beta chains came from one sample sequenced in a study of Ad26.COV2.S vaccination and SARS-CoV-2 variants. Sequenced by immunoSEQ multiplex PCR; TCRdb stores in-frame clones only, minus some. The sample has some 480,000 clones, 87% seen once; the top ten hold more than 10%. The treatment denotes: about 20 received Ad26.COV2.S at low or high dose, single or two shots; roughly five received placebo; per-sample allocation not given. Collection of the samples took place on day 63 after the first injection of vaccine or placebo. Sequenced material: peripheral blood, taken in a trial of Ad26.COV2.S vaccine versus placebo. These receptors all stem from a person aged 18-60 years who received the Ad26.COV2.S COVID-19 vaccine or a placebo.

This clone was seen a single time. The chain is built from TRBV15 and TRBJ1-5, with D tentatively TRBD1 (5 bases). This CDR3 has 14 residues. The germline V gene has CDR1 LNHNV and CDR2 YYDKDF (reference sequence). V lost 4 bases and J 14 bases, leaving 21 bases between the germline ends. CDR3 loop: CATSTGATVQEKHF. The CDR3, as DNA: TGTGCCACCAGCACCGGCGCGACAGTTCAAGAAAAGCATTTT.

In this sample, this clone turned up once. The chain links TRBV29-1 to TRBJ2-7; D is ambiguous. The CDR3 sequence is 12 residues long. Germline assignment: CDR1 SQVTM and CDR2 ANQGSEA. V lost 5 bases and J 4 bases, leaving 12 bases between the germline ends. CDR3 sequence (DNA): TGCAGCGTTAGGACCTCCCGGTACGAGCAGTACTTC. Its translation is CSVRTSRYEQYF.

CDR3 sequence reads: CASSLAFAGGLAKNIQYF. The CDR3 coding sequence is TGTGCCAGCAGCTTAGCGTTTGCGGGGGGGCTAGCCAAAAACATTCAGTACTTC. The chain carries TRBV7-2 and TRBJ2-4, with TRBD2 matching over 9 bases. Per the germline V gene, CDR1 is SGHTA and CDR2 is FQGNSA. The V gene end was trimmed by 0 bases and the J gene end by 0 bases; junction bases not matched to a gene: 6. CDR3 length: 18 amino acids. Full variable domain (rest looked up from reference TRBV7-2 and TRBJ2-4): GAGVSQSPSNKVTEKGKDVELRCDPISGHTALYWYRQSLGQGLEFLIYFQGNSAPDKSGLPSDRFSAERTGGSVSTLTIQRTQQEDSAVYLCASSLAFAGGLAKNIQYFGAGTRLSVL.

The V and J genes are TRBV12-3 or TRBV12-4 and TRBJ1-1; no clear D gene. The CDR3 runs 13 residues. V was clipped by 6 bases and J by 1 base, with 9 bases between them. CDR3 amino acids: CASRSAGNTEAFF. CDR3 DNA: TGTGCCAGCAGGTCCGCAGGGAACACTGAAGCTTTCTTT.

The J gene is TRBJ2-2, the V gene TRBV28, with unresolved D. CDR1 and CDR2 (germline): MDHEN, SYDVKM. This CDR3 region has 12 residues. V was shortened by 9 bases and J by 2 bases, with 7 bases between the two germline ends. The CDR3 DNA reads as TGTGCCAGTTCTGCTAACACCGGGGAGCTGTTTTTT. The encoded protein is CASSANTGELFF.

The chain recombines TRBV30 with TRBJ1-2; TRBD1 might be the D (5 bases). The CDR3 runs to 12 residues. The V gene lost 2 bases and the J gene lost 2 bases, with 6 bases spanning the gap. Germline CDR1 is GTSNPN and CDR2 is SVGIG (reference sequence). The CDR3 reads CAWSPGNYGYTF. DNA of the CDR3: TGTGCCTGGAGTCCAGGGAACTATGGCTACACCTTC.

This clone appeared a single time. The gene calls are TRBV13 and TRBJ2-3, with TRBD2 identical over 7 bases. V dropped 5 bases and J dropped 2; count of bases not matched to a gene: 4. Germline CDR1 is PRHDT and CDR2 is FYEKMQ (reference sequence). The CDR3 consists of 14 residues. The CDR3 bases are TGTGCCAGCAGCCGCGGGGGAAACACAGATACGCAGTATTTT. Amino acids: CASSRGGNTDTQYF.

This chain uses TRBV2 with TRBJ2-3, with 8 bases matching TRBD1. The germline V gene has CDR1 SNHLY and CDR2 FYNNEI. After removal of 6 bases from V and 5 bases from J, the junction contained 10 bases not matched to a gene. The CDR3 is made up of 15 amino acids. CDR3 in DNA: TGTGCCAGCAGGAGACAGGGGATCGAGGGAGATACGCAGTATTTT. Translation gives CASRRQGIEGDTQYF.

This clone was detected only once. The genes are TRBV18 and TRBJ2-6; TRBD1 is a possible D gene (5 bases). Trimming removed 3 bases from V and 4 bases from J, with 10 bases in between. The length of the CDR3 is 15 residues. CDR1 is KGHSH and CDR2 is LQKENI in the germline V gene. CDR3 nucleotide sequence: TGTGCCAGCTCACCGGGGCCTCTAGGGGCCAACGTCCTGACTTTC. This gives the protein CASSPGPLGANVLTF.

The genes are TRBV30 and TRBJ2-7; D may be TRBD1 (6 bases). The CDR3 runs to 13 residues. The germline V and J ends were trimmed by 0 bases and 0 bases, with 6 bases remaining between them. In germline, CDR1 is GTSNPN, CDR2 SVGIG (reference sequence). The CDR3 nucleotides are TGTGCCTGGAGTGTGGGACACTCCTACGAGCAGTACTTC. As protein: CAWSVGHSYEQYF.

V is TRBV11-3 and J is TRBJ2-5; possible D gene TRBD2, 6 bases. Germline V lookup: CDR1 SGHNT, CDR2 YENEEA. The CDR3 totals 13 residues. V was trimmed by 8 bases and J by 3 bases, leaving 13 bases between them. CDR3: CASSSDTKETQYF. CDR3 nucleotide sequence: TGTGCCAGCTCTAGCGATACAAAAGAGACCCAGTACTTC.

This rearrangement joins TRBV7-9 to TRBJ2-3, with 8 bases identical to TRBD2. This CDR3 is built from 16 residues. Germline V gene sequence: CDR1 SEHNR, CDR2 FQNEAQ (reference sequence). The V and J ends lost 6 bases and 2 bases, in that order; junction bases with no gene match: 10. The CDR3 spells CASSPRVAGPTDTQYF. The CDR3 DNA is TGTGCCAGCAGTCCGCGGGTAGCGGGGCCCACAGATACGCAGTATTTT.

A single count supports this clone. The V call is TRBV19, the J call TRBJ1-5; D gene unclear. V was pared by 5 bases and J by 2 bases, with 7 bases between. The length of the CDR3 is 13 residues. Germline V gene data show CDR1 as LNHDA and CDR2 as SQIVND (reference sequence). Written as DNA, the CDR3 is TGTGCCAGTAGTTCTATGGGCAATCAGCCCCAGCATTTT. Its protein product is CASSSMGNQPQHF. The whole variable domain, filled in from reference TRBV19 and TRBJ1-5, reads DGGITQSPKYLFRKEGQNVTLSCEQNLNHDAMYWYRQDPGQGLRLIYYSQIVNDFQKGDIAEGYSVSREKKESFPLTVTSAQKNPTAFYLCASSSMGNQPQHFGDGTRLSIL.

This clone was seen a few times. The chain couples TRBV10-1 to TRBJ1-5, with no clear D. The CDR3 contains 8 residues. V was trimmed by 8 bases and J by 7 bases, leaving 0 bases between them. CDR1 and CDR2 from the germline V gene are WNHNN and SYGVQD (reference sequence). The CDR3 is CASQPQHF. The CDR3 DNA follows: TGCGCCAGCCAGCCCCAGCATTTT.

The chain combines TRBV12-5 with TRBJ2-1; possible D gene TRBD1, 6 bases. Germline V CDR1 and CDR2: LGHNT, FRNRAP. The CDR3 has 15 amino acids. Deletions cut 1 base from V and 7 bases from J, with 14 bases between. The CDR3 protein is CASGLDTQGWNEQFF. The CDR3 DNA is TGTGCTAGTGGTTTGGATACACAGGGCTGGAATGAGCAGTTCTTC.

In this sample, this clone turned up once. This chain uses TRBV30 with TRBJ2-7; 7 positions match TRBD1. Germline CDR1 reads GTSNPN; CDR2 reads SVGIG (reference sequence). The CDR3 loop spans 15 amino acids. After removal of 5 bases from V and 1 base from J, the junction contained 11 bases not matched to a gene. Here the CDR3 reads CAWGPNRGSSYEQYF. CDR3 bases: TGTGCCTGGGGACCAAACAGGGGTTCATCCTACGAGCAGTACTTC.

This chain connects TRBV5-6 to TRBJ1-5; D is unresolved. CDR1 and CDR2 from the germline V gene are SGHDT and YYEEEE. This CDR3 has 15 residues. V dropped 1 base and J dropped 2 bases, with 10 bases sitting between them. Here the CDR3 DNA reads TGTGCCAGCAGCTTGCTCTCGGTCGGCAATCAGCCCCAGCATTTT. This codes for CASSLLSVGNQPQHF.